At least ten counts were recorded for the clone carrying this T cell receptor beta chain. These data originate in a study of read filtering for tumor transcriptome and immune sequencing. On the study more broadly: Revised staging placed fewer than ten patients in R-ISS I, about 17 in II, more than five in III. DNase treatment preceded whole-transcriptome library preparation.

This CDR3 has 16 residues. The library was built from roughly 400 ng RNA with molecular barcoded adaptors for alpha/delta and beta/gamma chains. TCRdb reanalysed the reads using MiXCR and keeps one entry per CDR3 protein. Of about 23,000 distinct CDR3 sequences in the sample, roughly 13% were seen once. The V gene is TRBV21-1, the J gene TRBJ1-5. TRBV21-1 counts as a pseudogene. Input material: a population of CD138-negative cells sorted from bone marrow. The clonotype comes from a donor at least 40 years old with multiple myeloma. CDR3 sequence (DNA): TGTGCCAGCACCGTGGCGATCGAGGCGGGCAATCAGCCCCAGCATTTT. Translating it yields CASTVAIEAGNQPQHF.